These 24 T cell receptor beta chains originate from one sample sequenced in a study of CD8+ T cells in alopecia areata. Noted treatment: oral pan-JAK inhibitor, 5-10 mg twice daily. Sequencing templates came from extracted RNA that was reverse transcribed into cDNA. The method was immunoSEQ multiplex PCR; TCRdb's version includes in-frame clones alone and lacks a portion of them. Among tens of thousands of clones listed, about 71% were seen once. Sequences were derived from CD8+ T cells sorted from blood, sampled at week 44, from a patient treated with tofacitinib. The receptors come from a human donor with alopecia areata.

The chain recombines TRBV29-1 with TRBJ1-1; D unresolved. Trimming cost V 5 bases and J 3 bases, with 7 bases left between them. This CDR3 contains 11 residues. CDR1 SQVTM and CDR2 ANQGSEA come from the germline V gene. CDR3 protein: CSVYRDTEAFF. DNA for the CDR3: TGCAGCGTTTATCGCGACACTGAAGCTTTCTTT.

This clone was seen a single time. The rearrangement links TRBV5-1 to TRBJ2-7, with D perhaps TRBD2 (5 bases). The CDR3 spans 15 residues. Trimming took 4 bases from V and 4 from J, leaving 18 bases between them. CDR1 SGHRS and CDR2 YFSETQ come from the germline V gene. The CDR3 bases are TGCGCCAGCAGCCTCGACGGGGAAGACTCTTACGAGCAGTACTTC. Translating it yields CASSLDGEDSYEQYF.

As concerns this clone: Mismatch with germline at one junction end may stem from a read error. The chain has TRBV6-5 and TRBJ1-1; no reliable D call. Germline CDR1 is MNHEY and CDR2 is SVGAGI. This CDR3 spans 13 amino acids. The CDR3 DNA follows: TGTGCCAGCTATCAAGGGCCCGGGTCCCCCTCCGTTTTT. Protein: CASYQGPGSPSVF.

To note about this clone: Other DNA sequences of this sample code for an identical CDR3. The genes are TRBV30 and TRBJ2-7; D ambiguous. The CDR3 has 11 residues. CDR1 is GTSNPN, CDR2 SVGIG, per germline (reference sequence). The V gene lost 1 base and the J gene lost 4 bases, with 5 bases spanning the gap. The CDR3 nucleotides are TGTGCCTGGAGTGACAGTTACGAGCAGTACTTC. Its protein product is CAWSDSYEQYF.

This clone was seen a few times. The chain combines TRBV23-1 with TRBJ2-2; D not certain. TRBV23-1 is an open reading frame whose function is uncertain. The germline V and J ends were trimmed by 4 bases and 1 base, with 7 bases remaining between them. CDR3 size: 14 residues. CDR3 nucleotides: TGCGCCAGCAGTCTGTGGATGAACACCGGGGAGCTGTTTTTT. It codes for CASSLWMNTGELFF.

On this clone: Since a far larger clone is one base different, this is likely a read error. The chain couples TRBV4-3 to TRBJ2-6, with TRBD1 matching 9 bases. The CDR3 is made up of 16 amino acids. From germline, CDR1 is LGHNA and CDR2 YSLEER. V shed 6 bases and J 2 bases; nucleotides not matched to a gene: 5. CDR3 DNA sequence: TGCGCCAGCAGTGGGGGACAGGGAGCTGGGGCCAACGTCCTGACTTTC. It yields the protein CASSGGQGAGANVLTF.

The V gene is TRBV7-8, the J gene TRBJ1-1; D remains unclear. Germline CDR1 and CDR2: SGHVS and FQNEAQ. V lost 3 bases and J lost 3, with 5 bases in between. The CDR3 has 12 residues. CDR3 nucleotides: TGTGCCAGCAGCTTCCGCCACACTGAAGCTTTCTTT. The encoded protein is CASSFRHTEAFF.

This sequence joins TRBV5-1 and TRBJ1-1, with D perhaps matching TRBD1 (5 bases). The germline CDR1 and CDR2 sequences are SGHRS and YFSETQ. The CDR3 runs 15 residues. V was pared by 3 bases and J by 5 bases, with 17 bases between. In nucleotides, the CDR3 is TGCGCCAGCAGCTGGGGGGACCGGGGCCGAACTGAAGCTTTCTTT. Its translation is CASSWGDRGRTEAFF. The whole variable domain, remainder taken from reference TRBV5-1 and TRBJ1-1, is KAGVTQTPRYLIKTRGQQVTLSCSPISGHRSVSWYQQTPGQGLQFLFEYFSETQRNKGNFPGRFSGRQFSNSRSEMNVSTLELGDSALYLCASSWGDRGRTEAFFGQGTRLTVV.

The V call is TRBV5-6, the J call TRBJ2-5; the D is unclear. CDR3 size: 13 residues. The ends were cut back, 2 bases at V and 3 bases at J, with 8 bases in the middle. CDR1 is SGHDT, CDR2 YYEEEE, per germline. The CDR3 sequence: CASSFDSKETQYF. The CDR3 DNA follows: TGTGCCAGCAGCTTTGACTCTAAAGAGACCCAGTACTTC.

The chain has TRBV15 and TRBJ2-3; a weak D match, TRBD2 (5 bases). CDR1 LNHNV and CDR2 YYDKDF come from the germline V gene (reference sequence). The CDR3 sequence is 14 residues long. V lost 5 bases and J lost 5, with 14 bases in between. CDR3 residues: CATSPRSRGDTQYF. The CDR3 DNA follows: TGTGCCACCAGCCCCCGATCCCGGGGAGATACGCAGTATTTT.

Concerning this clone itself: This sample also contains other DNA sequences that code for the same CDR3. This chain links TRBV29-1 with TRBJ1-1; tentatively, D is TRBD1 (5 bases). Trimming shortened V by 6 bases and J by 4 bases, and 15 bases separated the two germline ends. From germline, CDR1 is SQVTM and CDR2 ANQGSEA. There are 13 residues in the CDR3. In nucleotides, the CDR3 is TGCAGCGTGTACACAGGTGGGGCCACTGAAGCTTTCTTT. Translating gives CSVYTGGATEAFF.

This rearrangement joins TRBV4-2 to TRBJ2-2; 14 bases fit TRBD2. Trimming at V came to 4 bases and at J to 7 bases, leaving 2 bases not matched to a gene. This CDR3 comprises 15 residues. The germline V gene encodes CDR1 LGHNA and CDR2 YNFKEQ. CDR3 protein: CASSRGLAGDGELFF. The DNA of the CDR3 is TGTGCCAGCAGCCGGGGACTAGCGGGGGACGGGGAGCTGTTTTTT.

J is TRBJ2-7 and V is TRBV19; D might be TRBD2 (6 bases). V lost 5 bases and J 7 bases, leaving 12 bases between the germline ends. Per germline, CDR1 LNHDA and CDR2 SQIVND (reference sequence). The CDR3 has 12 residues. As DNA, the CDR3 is TGTGCCAGTAGTCCGTTTGGAGGGGAGCAGTACTTC. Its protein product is CASSPFGGEQYF. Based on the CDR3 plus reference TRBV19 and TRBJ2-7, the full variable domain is DGGITQSPKYLFRKEGQNVTLSCEQNLNHDAMYWYRQDPGQGLRLIYYSQIVNDFQKGDIAEGYSVSREKKESFPLTVTSAQKNPTAFYLCASSPFGGEQYFGPGTRLTVT.

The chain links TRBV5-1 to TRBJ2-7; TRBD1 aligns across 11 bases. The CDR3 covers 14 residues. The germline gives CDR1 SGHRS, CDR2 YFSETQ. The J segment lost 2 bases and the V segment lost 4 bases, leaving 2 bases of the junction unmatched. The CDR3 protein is CASSAGQGAYEQYF. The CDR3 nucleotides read TGCGCCAGCAGCGCGGGACAGGGGGCCTACGAGCAGTACTTC. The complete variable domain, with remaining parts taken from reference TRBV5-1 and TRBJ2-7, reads KAGVTQTPRYLIKTRGQQVTLSCSPISGHRSVSWYQQTPGQGLQFLFEYFSETQRNKGNFPGRFSGRQFSNSRSEMNVSTLELGDSALYLCASSAGQGAYEQYFGPGTRLTVT.

CDR3 nucleotides: TGCGCCAGCAGCCAAGGCTGGGACAACGAATACGAGCAGTACTTC. Its protein product is CASSQGWDNEYEQYF. The chain has TRBV4-3 and TRBJ2-7, with a tentative D call TRBD1 (6 bases). The CDR3 extends over 15 amino acids. Trimming took 1 base from V and 4 from J, leaving 14 bases between them. Germline CDR1 and CDR2: LGHNA and YSLEER.

For the CDR3, the DNA is TGCGCCAGCAGTACAGGAGGTGAAGCTTTCTTT. This gives the protein CASSTGGEAFF. The gene calls are TRBV10-2 and TRBJ1-1; a weak D match, TRBD1 (5 bases). The V gene's germline CDR1 is WSHSY and CDR2 SAAADI. V was cut by 5 bases and J by 7 bases, with 8 bases left in between. The CDR3 covers 11 residues.

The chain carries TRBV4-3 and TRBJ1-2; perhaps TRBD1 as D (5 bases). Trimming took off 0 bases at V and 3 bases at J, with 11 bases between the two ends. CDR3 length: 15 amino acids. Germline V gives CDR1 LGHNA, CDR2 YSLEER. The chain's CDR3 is CASSQDWQGHYGYTF. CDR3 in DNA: TGCGCCAGCAGCCAAGATTGGCAGGGCCACTATGGCTACACCTTC.

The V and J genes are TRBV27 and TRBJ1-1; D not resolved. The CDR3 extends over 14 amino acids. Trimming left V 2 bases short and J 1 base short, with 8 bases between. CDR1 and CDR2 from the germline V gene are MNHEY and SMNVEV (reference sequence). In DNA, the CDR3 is TGTGCCAGCAGTTTAGGGGAGGGGAACACTGAAGCTTTCTTT. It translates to CASSLGEGNTEAFF.

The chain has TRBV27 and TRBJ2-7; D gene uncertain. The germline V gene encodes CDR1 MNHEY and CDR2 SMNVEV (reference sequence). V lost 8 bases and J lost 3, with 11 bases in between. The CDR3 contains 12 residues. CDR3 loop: CASGLGRYEQYF. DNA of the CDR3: TGTGCCAGCGGATTAGGGCGCTACGAGCAGTACTTC.

The CDR3 is CASSLSGFGANVLTF. CDR3 DNA sequence: TGTGCCAGCAGCTTATCGGGGTTCGGGGCCAACGTCCTGACTTTC. The V and J genes are TRBV11-2 and TRBJ2-6, with a tentative D call TRBD2 (5 bases). Trimming removed 2 bases from V and 4 bases from J, with 9 bases in between. The CDR3 extends over 15 amino acids. Germline V gives CDR1 SGHAT, CDR2 FQNNGV.

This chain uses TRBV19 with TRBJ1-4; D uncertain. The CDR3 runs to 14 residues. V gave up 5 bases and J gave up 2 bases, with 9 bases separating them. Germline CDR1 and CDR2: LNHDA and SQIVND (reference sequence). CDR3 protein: CASSRRSTNEKLFF. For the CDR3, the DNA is TGTGCCAGTAGTCGACGATCGACTAATGAAAAACTGTTTTTT.

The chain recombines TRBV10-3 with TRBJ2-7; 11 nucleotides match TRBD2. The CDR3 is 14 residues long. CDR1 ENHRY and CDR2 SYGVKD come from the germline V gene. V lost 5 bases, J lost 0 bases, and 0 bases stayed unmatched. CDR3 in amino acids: CAISTSGSSYEQYF. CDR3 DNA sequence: TGTGCCATCAGTACTAGCGGGAGCTCCTACGAGCAGTACTTC.

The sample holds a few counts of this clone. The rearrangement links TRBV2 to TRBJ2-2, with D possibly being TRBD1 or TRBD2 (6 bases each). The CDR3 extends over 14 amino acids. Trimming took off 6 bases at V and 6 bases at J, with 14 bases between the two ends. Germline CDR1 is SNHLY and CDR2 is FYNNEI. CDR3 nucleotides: TGTGCCAGCAGCGAAAGGGGGGCAGCCGGGGAGCTGTTTTTT. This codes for CASSERGAAGELFF.

The CDR3 DNA reads as TGTGCCAGCAGTTTTAGCGGGGGCACCGGGGAGCTGTTTTTT. Residues: CASSFSGGTGELFF. The chain has TRBV27 and TRBJ2-2; TRBD2 aligns across 9 bases. Germline V CDR1 and CDR2: MNHEY, SMNVEV (reference sequence). The CDR3 has 14 residues. With 3 bases clipped from V and 4 bases from J, the junction kept 0 bases outside the gene matches.